The subject of this entry is one TCR beta chain. This clonotype appeared a few times. There is no known antigen for this receptor. No base quality values were provided; no much bigger clone lies one nucleotide off. This entry belongs to a study of T cell repertoires in cytomegalovirus infection (dated by TCRdb to the late 2010s). Broadly, across the study: Alongside well-studied HLA-B-restricted epitopes, the peptide stimulations were aimed at recently identified HLA-C-restricted CMV epitopes, whose presentation resists viral immunomodulation. Donor HLA type was relevant to the analysis, as public TCR beta signatures indicated carriage of CMV infection together with the matching HLA type.

The treatment or condition label corresponds to: in vitro stimulation with specific CMV peptide epitopes to enrich CMV-specific T cells. The paper as a whole reports these results and caveats: Cumulative frequency of public TCR beta family members discriminated carriers of CMV infection plus the relevant HLA type in this cohort and an independent roughly 350-donor cohort. The ex vivo response was dominated by HLA-C-restricted CMV-specific TCR beta clonotypes, and the single most frequent clonotype in two of eight donors was supplied by these HLA-C-restricted clonotypes.

These reads were obtained on an Illumina HiSeq 1500. TCRdb trimmed the raw reads at Q25, called clones with MiXCR and kept productive beta chains. Duplicate CDR3 protein sequences are folded into a single record with the most common DNA and genes. The sample contains fewer than 950,000 distinct CDR3 sequences, roughly 33% of them found a single time. The top ten clonotypes cover 12% of the sample. This material consisted of cultured CD8+ T cells from PBMCs, taken from culture after CMV antigen stimulation. This TCR was recovered from a human donor in good health (CMV status not recorded). Some clones in this sample may be carry-over from other donors' samples.

The CDR3 region reads CASSSLGDGANEQFF. The nucleotides read TGTGCCAGCAGTTCCTTGGGGGACGGGGCCAATGAGCAGTTCTTC. This receptor chain uses TRBV27 and TRBJ2-1; the D call could be TRBD1 or TRBD2, with each sharing 5 bases. Trimming at the junction amounts to 4 bases on V and 6 bases on J, and the germline ends lie 16 bases apart. CDR1 and CDR2, looked up from the germline V gene (reference sequence), are MNHEY and SMNVEV. The CDR3 runs 15 amino acids, cysteine and phenylalanine included. Left in the record is the CDR3 DNA by itself, 45 bases read in frame from the first base.